These T cell receptor beta chains were read from a single sample in a study of neurological immune-mediated disorders. TCRdb redid the calling of the 5' RACE reads with MiXCR, one entry per CDR3 protein. The sample comprises 70,000 or so distinct CDR3 sequences, approximately 5.2% of which are singletons, and about 2.6% rests with the top ten. Material for sequencing was PBMCs. The source of these receptors is a woman aged 25-40 years with multiple sclerosis. The CDR3 runs from the conserved cysteine through the conserved F or W. Fields, in order: J gene, V gene, clone size, D gene, CDR3 protein, CDR3 DNA. A D gene is named only where the DNA matches it firmly. For some rows the clone size is stated as once, few or many, or as a class when expanded; others skip it.

>TRBJ2-1|TRBV5-8|many|TRBD1
CASSPPRDRVYNEQFF
TGTGCCAGCAGCCCCCCACGGGACAGAGTCTACAATGAGCAGTTCTTC
>TRBJ1-2|TRBV7-9|many|-
CASSREPNYGYTF
TGTGCCAGCAGCCGAGAACCTAACTATGGCTACACCTTC
>TRBJ2-3|TRBV9|few|TRBD2
CASSEGGGETDTQYF
TGTGCCAGCAGCGAAGGCGGGGGGGAAACAGATACGCAGTATTTT
>TRBJ2-5|TRBV7-8|many|-
CASSLSNGAQETQYF
TGTGCCAGCAGCTTAAGCAACGGGGCCCAAGAGACCCAGTACTTC
>TRBJ2-2|TRBV13|few|-
CASSSPVVNTGELFF
TGTGCCAGCAGCTCCCCCGTCGTGAACACCGGGGAGCTGTTTTTT
>TRBJ2-1|TRBV5-1|many|TRBD1
CASSLGTGVLNEQFF
TGCGCCAGCAGCTTGGGGACAGGGGTTTTGAATGAGCAGTTCTTC
>TRBJ2-4|TRBV6-1|many|-
CVSSAGFSKNIQYF
TGTGTCAGCAGTGCAGGGTTTTCCAAAAACATTCAGTACTTC
>TRBJ2-1|TRBV14|-|-
CASSQDPADSYNEQFF
TGTGCCAGCAGCCAAGATCCAGCGGACTCCTACAATGAGCAGTTCTTC
>TRBJ1-2|TRBV5-6|many|-
CASSLGHNYGYTF
TGTGCCAGCAGCTTGGGACATAACTATGGCTACACCTTC
>TRBJ2-3|TRBV6-6|medium-sized|-
CASSLTSTDTQYF
TGTGCCAGCAGCCTGACTAGTACCGATACGCAGTATTTT
>TRBJ1-6|TRBV20-1|many|-
CSARAGSGGLRSPLHF
TGCAGTGCTAGAGCTGGAAGTGGGGGTCTTAGGTCACCCCTCCACTTT
>TRBJ2-1|TRBV3-1|-|-
CASSPSTRHNEQFF
TGTGCCAGCAGCCCTTCGACTAGGCACAATGAGCAGTTCTTC
>TRBJ2-7|TRBV10-3|many|TRBD1
CAIMSTGAYEQYF
TGTGCCATCATGTCCACAGGGGCCTACGAGCAGTACTTC
>TRBJ2-3|TRBV5-1|few|TRBD2
CASSLEVLADGADTQYF
TGCGCCAGCAGCTTGGAGGTTCTAGCGGATGGGGCAGATACGCAGTATTTT
>TRBJ1-1|TRBV5-5|many|TRBD1
CASSLGRGQGAAEAFF
TGTGCCAGCAGCTTGGGAAGGGGACAGGGGGCTGCTGAAGCTTTCTTT
>TRBJ2-2|TRBV5-1|few|TRBD1
CASSMRDSSTGELFF
TGCGCCAGCAGCATGAGGGACAGCAGCACCGGGGAGCTGTTTTTT
>TRBJ1-1|TRBV3-1|-|-
CASSYIQRGVTEAFF
TGTGCCAGCAGCTATATTCAAAGGGGTGTGACTGAAGCTTTCTTT